The 10 T cell receptor beta chains below all came from one sample that was sequenced in a study of blood T cells in healthy people across ages. For the second PCR, which ran for about 6 to 11 cycles, a sample-barcoded 5' primer and a J-beta primer mix were used. One entry per CDR3 protein results from TCRdb running MiXCR on the 5' RACE reads. The sample records about 1.1 million distinct CDR3 sequences, more than 30% being singletons. What was sequenced was blood. The receptors shown here come from a man in his late teens or twenties in good health.

The V and J genes are TRBV20-1 and TRBJ1-6, with unresolved D. The CDR3 loop spans 13 amino acids. V was clipped by 4 bases and J by 6 bases, with 10 bases between them. The V gene's germline CDR1 is DFQATT and CDR2 SNEGSKA (reference sequence). The CDR3 DNA is TGCAGTGCTAAAGACCGGTCTAATTCACCCCTCCACTTT. Its protein is CSAKDRSNSPLHF.

This clonotype came up a few times. The chain is built from TRBV27 and TRBJ1-4, with unresolved D. The length of the CDR3 is 13 residues. V lost 3 bases to trimming and J lost 6 bases, with 8 bases between them. CDR1 is MNHEY, CDR2 SMNVEV, per germline (reference sequence). CDR3 protein: CASSFRLDEKLFF. The CDR3, as DNA: TGTGCCAGCAGTTTCCGACTGGATGAAAAACTGTTTTTT. Full variable domain (remainder filled in from reference TRBV27 and TRBJ1-4): EAQVTQNPRYLITVTGKKLTVTCSQNMNHEYMSWYRQDPGLGLRQIYYSMNVEVTDKGDVPEGYKVSRKEKRNFPLILESPSPNQTSLYFCASSFRLDEKLFFGSGTQLSVL.

As to this clonotype: This may come from a read error, since a much larger clone is one base off. The chain is built from TRBV20-1 and TRBJ1-1; D is perhaps TRBD1 (5 bases). From germline, CDR1 is DFQATT and CDR2 SNEGSKA (reference sequence). This CDR3 contains 12 residues. The CDR3 loop is CNRLVGDTEAFF. CDR3 in DNA: TGCAACCGCTTAGTAGGGGACACTGAAGCTTTCTTT.

This clonotype was observed at least ten times. This rearrangement joins TRBV29-1 to TRBJ2-3; 7 bases match TRBD1. The CDR3 contains 13 residues. J lost 5 bases, V lost 7 bases, and 9 bases had no gene match. Germline CDR1 is SQVTM and CDR2 is ANQGSEA. CDR3 sequence reads: CSGGAGGQDTQYF. Written as DNA, the CDR3 is TGCAGCGGGGGAGCAGGGGGACAAGATACGCAGTATTTT.

CDR3: CAISAGVPYEQYF. CDR3 nucleotides: TGTGCCATCAGTGCTGGGGTGCCCTACGAGCAGTACTTC. The rearrangement links TRBV10-3 to TRBJ2-7; D call uncertain. CDR1 and CDR2 from the germline V gene are ENHRY and SYGVKD. The CDR3 spans 13 residues. Trimming removed 4 bases from V and 2 bases from J, with 9 bases in between.

To note about this clonotype: Germline and junction disagree at one end, which may indicate a read error. The chain carries TRBV28 and TRBJ1-2; the D is unclear. There are 14 residues in the CDR3. CDR1 is MDHEN, CDR2 SYDVKM, per germline. CDR3 in amino acids: CASSLRDKVAGHTF. The CDR3, as DNA: TGTGCCAGCAGCCTTCGAGATAAGGTTGCTGGCCACACCTTC.

The chain uses TRBV9 and TRBJ2-2; D possibly corresponds to TRBD1 (5 bases). Germline V gives CDR1 SGDLS, CDR2 YYNGEE. The CDR3 sequence is 11 residues long. Between the trimmed V and J ends, which lost 7 bases and 8 bases, there was a span of 9 bases. CDR3 in DNA: TGTGCCAGCTTACGACAGGGGGAGCTGTTTTTT. Translation gives CASLRQGELFF. The variable domain in full, with the rest retrieved from reference TRBV9 and TRBJ2-2, is DSGVTQTPKHLITATGQRVTLRCSPRSGDLSVYWYQQSLDQGLQFLIQYYNGEERAKGNILERFSAQQFPDLHSELNLSSLELGDSALYFCASLRQGELFFGEGSRLTVL.

V and J are TRBV6-1 and TRBJ1-1; D is undetermined. The CDR3 spans 13 residues. From germline, CDR1 is MNHNS and CDR2 SASEGT. Trimming stripped 0 bases from V and 5 bases from J, with 7 bases between. DNA for the CDR3: TGTGCCAGCAGTGAAGCCGCAAGAACTGAAGCTTTCTTT. It specifies CASSEAARTEAFF.

This clonotype was detected a few times. The chain combines TRBV29-1 with TRBJ2-7, with D perhaps being TRBD1 or TRBD2 (6 bases each). Germline CDR1 SQVTM, CDR2 ANQGSEA. The CDR3 totals 13 residues. The ends were cut back, 1 base at V and 2 bases at J, with 9 bases in the middle. CDR3 amino acids: CSVEGGAPYEQYF. Written as DNA, the CDR3 is TGCAGCGTTGAAGGGGGGGCCCCCTACGAGCAGTACTTC.

The rearrangement links TRBV7-2 to TRBJ2-7; D uncertain. CDR3 length: 13 residues. Looked up from germline, CDR1 is SGHTA and CDR2 is FQGNSA. Trimming cost V 4 bases and J 2 bases, with 9 bases left between them. The CDR3 here is CASSSERTYEQYF. The CDR3 DNA follows: TGTGCCAGCAGCTCCGAAAGGACCTACGAGCAGTACTTC.